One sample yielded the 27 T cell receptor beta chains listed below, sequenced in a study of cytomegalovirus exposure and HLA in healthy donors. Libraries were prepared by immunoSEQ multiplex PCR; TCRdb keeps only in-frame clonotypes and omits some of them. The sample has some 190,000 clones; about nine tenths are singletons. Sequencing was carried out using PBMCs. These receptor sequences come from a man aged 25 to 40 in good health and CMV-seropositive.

The CDR3 DNA is TGTGCCAGCAGTTTATGGGGCAGCTTTAATAGCAATCAGCCCCAGCATTTT. Translated, it gives CASSLWGSFNSNQPQHF. The J gene is TRBJ1-5, the V gene TRBV28, with D unresolved. Trimming removed 0 bases at V and 0 bases at J, with 12 bases between. The CDR3 extends over 17 amino acids. Per germline, CDR1 MDHEN and CDR2 SYDVKM.

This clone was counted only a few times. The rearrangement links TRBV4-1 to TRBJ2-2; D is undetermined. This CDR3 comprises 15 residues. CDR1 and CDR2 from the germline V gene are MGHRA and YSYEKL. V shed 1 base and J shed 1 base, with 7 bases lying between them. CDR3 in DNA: TGCGCCAGCAGCCAAGTTGGCAAGAACACCGGGGAGCTGTTTTTT. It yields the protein CASSQVGKNTGELFF.

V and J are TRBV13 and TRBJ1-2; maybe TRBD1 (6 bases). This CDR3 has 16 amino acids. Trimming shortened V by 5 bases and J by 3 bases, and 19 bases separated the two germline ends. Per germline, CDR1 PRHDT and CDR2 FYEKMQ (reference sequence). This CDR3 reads CASSVGGGLQDYGYTF. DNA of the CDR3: TGTGCCAGCAGCGTTGGCGGGGGCCTCCAGGACTATGGCTACACCTTC.

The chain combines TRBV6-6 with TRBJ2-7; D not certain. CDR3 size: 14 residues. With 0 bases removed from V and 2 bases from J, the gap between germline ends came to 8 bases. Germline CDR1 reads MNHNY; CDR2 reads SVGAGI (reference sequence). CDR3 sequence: CASSYSNPTYEQYF. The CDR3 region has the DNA TGTGCCAGCAGTTACTCGAATCCTACCTACGAGCAGTACTTC.

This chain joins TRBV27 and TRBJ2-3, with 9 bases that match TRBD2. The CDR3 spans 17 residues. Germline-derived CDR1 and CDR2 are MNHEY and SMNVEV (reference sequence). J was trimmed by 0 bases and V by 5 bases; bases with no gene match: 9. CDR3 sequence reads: CASSVMRAGGSTDTQYF. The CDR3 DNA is TGTGCCAGCAGTGTAATGAGAGCGGGAGGAAGCACAGATACGCAGTATTTT.

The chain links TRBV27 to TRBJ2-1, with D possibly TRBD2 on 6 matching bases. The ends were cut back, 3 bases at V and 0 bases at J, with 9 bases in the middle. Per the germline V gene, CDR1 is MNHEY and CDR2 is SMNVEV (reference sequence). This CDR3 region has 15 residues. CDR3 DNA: TGTGCCAGCAGTTTCCGGGAGACCTCCTACAATGAGCAGTTCTTC. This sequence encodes CASSFRETSYNEQFF.

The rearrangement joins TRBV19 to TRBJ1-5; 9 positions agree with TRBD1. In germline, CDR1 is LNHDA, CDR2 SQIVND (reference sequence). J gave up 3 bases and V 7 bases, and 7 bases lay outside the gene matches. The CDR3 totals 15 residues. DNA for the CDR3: TGTGCCAGTACTTCACAGGGGGCGATCAATCAGCCCCAGCATTTT. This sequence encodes CASTSQGAINQPQHF.

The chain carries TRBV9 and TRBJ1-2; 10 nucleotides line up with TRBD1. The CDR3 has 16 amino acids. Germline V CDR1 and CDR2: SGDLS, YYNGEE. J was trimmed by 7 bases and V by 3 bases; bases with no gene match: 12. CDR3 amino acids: CASSGRDRGPVSGYTF. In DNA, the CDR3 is TGTGCCAGCAGCGGCCGGGACAGGGGCCCCGTGAGTGGCTACACCTTC.

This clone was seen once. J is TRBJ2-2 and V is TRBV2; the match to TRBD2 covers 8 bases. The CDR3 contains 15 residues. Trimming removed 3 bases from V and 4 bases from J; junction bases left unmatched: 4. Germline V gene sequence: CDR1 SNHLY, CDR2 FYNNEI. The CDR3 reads CASSERAGGTGELFF. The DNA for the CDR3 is TGTGCCAGCAGTGAGAGGGCGGGGGGCACCGGGGAGCTGTTTTTT. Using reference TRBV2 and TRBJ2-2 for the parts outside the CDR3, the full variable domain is EPEVTQTPSHQVTQMGQEVILRCVPISNHLYFYWYRQILGQKVEFLVSFYNNEISEKSEIFDDQFSVERPDGSNFTLKIRSTKLEDSAMYFCASSERAGGTGELFFGEGSRLTVL.

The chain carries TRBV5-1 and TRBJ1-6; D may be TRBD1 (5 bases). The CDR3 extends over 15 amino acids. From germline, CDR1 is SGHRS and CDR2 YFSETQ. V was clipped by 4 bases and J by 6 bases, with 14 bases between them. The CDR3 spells CASSPGQGVNSPLHF. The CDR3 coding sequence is TGCGCCAGCAGCCCAGGGCAGGGTGTTAATTCACCCCTCCACTTT.

CDR3 sequence (DNA): TGCGCCAGCAGCCAAAGTACAGGGTTTGACAATGAGCAGTTCTTC. As protein: CASSQSTGFDNEQFF. The chain recombines TRBV4-3 with TRBJ2-1; D is possibly TRBD1 (6 bases). The germline V gene encodes CDR1 LGHNA and CDR2 YSLEER. Trimming took off 2 bases at V and 5 bases at J, with 13 bases between the two ends. The CDR3 contains 15 residues.

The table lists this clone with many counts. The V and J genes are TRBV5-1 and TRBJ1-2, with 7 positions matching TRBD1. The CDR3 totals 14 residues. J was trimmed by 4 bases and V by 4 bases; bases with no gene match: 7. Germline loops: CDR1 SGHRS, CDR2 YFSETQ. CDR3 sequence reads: CASSPQGTVYGYTF. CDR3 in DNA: TGCGCCAGCAGCCCGCAAGGGACAGTCTATGGCTACACCTTC.

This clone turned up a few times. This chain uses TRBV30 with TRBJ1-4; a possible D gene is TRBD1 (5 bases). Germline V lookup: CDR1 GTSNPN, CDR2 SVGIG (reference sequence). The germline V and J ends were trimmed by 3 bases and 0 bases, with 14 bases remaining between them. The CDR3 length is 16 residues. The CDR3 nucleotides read TGTGCCTGGAGGGACATAAGGAGATCAACTAATGAAAAACTGTTTTTT. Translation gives CAWRDIRRSTNEKLFF.

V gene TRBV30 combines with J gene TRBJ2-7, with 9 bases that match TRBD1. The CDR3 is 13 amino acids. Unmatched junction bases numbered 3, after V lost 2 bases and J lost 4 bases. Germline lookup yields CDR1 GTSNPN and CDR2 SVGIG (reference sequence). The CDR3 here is CAWSWGQGYEQYF. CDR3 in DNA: TGTGCCTGGAGTTGGGGACAGGGTTACGAGCAGTACTTC.

The CDR3 loop reads CASSLGQPAALHF. DNA for the CDR3: TGTGCCAGCAGCTTAGGACAACCAGCAGCCCTCCACTTT. The chain recombines TRBV7-6 with TRBJ1-6, with D unresolved. Germline V gene data show CDR1 as SGHVS and CDR2 as FNYEAQ. The CDR3 runs 13 residues. V was clipped by 1 base and J by 14 bases, with 12 bases between them.

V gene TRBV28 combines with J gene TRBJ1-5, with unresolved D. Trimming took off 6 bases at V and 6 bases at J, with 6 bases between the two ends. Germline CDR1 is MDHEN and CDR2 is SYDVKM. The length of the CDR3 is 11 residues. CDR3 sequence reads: CASRSIQPQHF. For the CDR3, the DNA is TGTGCCAGCAGATCCATTCAGCCCCAGCATTTT.

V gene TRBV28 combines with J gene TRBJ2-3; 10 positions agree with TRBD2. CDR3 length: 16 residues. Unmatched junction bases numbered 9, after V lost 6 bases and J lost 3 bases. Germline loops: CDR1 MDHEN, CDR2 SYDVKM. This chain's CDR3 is CASSQPTSGMTDTQYF. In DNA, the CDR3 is TGTGCCAGCAGCCAACCCACTAGCGGGATGACAGATACGCAGTATTTT.

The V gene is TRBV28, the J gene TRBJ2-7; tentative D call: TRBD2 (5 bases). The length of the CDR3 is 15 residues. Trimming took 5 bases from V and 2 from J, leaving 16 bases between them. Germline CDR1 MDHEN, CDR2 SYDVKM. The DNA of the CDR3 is TGTGCCAGCAGTCAACTTCTTACGGGAACCTACGAGCAGTACTTC. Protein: CASSQLLTGTYEQYF.

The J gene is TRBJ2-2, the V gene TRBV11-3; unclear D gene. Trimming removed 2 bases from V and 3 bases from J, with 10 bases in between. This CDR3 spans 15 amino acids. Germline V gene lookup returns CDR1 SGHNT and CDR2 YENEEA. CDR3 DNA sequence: TGTGCCAGCAGCTTAAGGTTCAGCGACACCGGGGAGCTGTTTTTT. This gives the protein CASSLRFSDTGELFF.

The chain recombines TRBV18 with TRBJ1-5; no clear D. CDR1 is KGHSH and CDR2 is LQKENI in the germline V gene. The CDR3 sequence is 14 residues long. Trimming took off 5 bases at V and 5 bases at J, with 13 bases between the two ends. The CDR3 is CASSTNSIDQPQHF. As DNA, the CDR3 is TGTGCCAGCTCAACCAACAGCATCGATCAGCCCCAGCATTTT.

In DNA, the CDR3 is TGTGCCAGCAGCTTAGGCCAGAATAATGAAAAACTGTTTTTT. Translation gives CASSLGQNNEKLFF. V and J are TRBV7-9 and TRBJ1-4; D unresolved. The germline V gene encodes CDR1 SEHNR and CDR2 FQNEAQ (reference sequence). CDR3 length: 14 amino acids. V lost 1 base and J lost 4, with 7 bases in between.

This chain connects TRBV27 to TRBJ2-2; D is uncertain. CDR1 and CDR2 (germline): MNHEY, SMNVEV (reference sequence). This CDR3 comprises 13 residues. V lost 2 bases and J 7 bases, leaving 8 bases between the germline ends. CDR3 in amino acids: CASSLRVSGELFF. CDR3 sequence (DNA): TGTGCCAGCAGTTTAAGGGTTAGCGGGGAGCTGTTTTTT.

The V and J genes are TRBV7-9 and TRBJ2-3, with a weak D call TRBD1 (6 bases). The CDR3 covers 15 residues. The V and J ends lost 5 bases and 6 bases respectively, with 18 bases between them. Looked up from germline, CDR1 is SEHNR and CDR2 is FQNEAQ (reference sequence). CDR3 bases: TGTGCCAGCAGCCCCGCAGGGGCAGGGTTGGATACGCAGTATTTT. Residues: CASSPAGAGLDTQYF.

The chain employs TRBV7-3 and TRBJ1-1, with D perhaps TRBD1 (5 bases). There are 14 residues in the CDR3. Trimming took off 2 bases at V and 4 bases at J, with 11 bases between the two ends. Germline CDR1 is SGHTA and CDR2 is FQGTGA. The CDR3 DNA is TGTGCCAGCAGCTTAGTAGGTGGGGGCACTGAAGCTTTCTTT. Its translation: CASSLVGGGTEAFF.

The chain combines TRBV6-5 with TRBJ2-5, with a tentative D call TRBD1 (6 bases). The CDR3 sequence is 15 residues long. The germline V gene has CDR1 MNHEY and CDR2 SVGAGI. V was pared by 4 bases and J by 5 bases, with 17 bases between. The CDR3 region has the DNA TGTGCCAGCAGTTCCAAAAGACAGGCGAGTGAGACCCAGTACTTC. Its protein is CASSSKRQASETQYF.

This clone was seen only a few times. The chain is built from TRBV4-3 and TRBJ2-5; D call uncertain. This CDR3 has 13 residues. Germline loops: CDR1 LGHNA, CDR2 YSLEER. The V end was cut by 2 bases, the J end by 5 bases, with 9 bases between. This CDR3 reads CASSQRTMETQYF. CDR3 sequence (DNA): TGCGCCAGCAGCCAAAGGACCATGGAGACCCAGTACTTC.

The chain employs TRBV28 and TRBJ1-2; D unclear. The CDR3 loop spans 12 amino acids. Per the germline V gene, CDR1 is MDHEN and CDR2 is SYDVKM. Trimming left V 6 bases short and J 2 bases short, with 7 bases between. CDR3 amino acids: CASRSRNYGYTF. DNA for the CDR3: TGTGCCAGCAGAAGCAGGAACTATGGCTACACCTTC.